A single sample is the source of the 17 T cell receptor beta chains below, sequenced in a study of neurological immune-mediated disorders. TCRdb re-derived calls from the 5' RACE reads in MiXCR, one entry per CDR3 protein. The table lists over 50,000 distinct CDR3 sequences, about 3.7% of them singletons. The sample was PBMCs. Receptor source: a man aged 35 to 55 with multiple sclerosis.

This clonotype has at least ten counts. The chain uses TRBV5-1 and TRBJ2-7; no firm D call. Germline V CDR1 and CDR2: SGHRS, YFSETQ. Trimming stripped 0 bases from V and 5 bases from J, with 6 bases between. CDR3 length: 12 amino acids. Here the CDR3 DNA reads TGCGCCAGCAGCTTGGGGCGAAACGAGCAGTACTTC. Residues: CASSLGRNEQYF.

This clonotype was observed at least ten times. This chain uses TRBV5-1 with TRBJ2-7; either TRBD1 or TRBD2 may supply D (5 bases each). The V end lost 0 bases, the J end lost 1 base, and 11 bases lay between the germline ends. CDR3 length: 15 amino acids. The germline V gene encodes CDR1 SGHRS and CDR2 YFSETQ. This CDR3 is CASSLVQGASYEQYF. CDR3 nucleotides: TGCGCCAGCAGCTTGGTTCAGGGAGCGTCCTACGAGCAGTACTTC.

At least ten counts were recorded for this clonotype. The V and J genes are TRBV20-1 and TRBJ2-5; TRBD2 matches at 10 bases. This CDR3 comprises 15 residues. Germline loops: CDR1 DFQATT, CDR2 SNEGSKA (reference sequence). J gave up 1 base and V 4 bases, and 6 bases lay outside the gene matches. CDR3 DNA sequence: TGCAGTGCTACCCGGCTAGCGGGGGCCCAAGAGACCCAGTACTTC. Residues: CSATRLAGAQETQYF.

This clonotype was counted ten times or more. The V and J genes are TRBV4-1 and TRBJ2-2; D is unclear. V lost 4 bases, J lost 5 bases, and 14 bases lay in between. The CDR3 extends over 15 amino acids. Germline V CDR1 and CDR2: MGHRA, YSYEKL. The CDR3 DNA reads TGCGCCAGCAGCCTCACGGCTCTAGGGACCGGGGAGCTGTTTTTT. Its translation: CASSLTALGTGELFF.

With respect to this clonotype: Given a much more abundant clone one base away, this may be a read error. In this CDR3 the conserved last residue, phenylalanine or tryptophan, is missing, so a read error is likely. CDR3 DNA sequence: TGTGCCAGCAGTCCCGGACATTTTTCACCCCTCCACTGT. Its protein is CASSPGHFSPLHC. The rearrangement joins TRBV27 to TRBJ1-6; D possibly corresponds to TRBD1 (5 bases). V was pared by 5 bases and J by 9 bases, with 11 bases between. Germline V CDR1 and CDR2: MNHEY, SMNVEV (reference sequence). This CDR3 has 13 amino acids.

As regards this clonotype: With a much larger clone just one base away, this may be a read error. The chain links TRBV20-1 to TRBJ1-1; D is undetermined. The germline V and J ends were trimmed by 7 bases and 2 bases, with 14 bases remaining between them. CDR3 size: 13 residues. Germline CDR1 is DFQATT and CDR2 is SNEGSKA (reference sequence). This chain's CDR3 is CSVNPTLNTEAFF. CDR3 nucleotides: TGCAGTGTCAATCCGACCCTCAACACTGAAGCTTTCTTT.

This clonotype has a count of ten or more. The gene calls are TRBV5-5 and TRBJ2-3; 10 positions match TRBD2. V lost 4 bases and J lost 5; bases outside the gene matches: 10. CDR3 length: 16 amino acids. Germline V gene data show CDR1 as SGHKS and CDR2 as YYEKEE (reference sequence). CDR3 in DNA: TGTGCCAGCAGCGCGACCAAGATAGCGGGGGGAGATACGCAGTATTTT. Protein product: CASSATKIAGGDTQYF.

This clonotype was observed many times. The V call is TRBV5-5, the J call TRBJ2-3; 8 bases map to TRBD1. J lost 2 bases, V lost 4 bases, and 12 bases had no gene match. This CDR3 is built from 17 residues. Looked up from germline, CDR1 is SGHKS and CDR2 is YYEKEE (reference sequence). This CDR3 reads CASSLRGRQGPTDTQYF. CDR3 sequence (DNA): TGTGCCAGCAGCCTCAGGGGGCGGCAAGGCCCCACAGATACGCAGTATTTT.

This clonotype was seen many times. This chain links TRBV2 with TRBJ2-3; TRBD2 matches 10 bases. The CDR3 covers 17 residues. Germline values: CDR1 SNHLY, CDR2 FYNNEI. Losses at the gene ends were 2 bases for V and 2 bases for J; bases not matched to a gene: 7. CDR3 loop: CASSELASGGATDTQYF. The CDR3 DNA reads as TGTGCCAGCAGTGAACTGGCTAGCGGGGGCGCCACAGATACGCAGTATTTT.

The sample holds many counts of this clonotype. J is TRBJ2-7 and V is TRBV10-3; no clear D. Germline assignment: CDR1 ENHRY and CDR2 SYGVKD. Trimming stripped 9 bases from V and 4 bases from J, with 10 bases between. The CDR3 spans 11 residues. Here the CDR3 reads CAIQDGYEQYF. As DNA, the CDR3 is TGTGCCATTCAGGACGGATACGAGCAGTACTTC.

This clonotype was seen ten or more times. The chain has TRBV20-1 and TRBJ1-2; 7 bases match TRBD1. The CDR3 is 14 residues long. V shed 3 bases, J shed 8 bases, and the junction held 12 bases outside the gene matches. Germline lookup yields CDR1 DFQATT and CDR2 SNEGSKA (reference sequence). The CDR3 region has the DNA TGCAGTGCTAGCCCCTCCCGACAGGGCAGAGGCTACACCTTC. It yields the protein CSASPSRQGRGYTF.

There are many counts of this clonotype. This chain uses TRBV27 with TRBJ2-5; TRBD2 matches at 12 bases. The CDR3 contains 15 residues. Trimming took 7 bases from V and 5 from J; bases not matched to a gene: 8. Germline assignment: CDR1 MNHEY and CDR2 SMNVEV (reference sequence). The CDR3 DNA sequence: TGTGCCAGCATGGCTAGCGGGGGGGCCGGTGAGACCCAGTACTTC. Translating it yields CASMASGGAGETQYF.

Comment on this clonotype: One end of the junction fails to match germline, which may point to a read error. The chain uses TRBV28 and TRBJ1-5, with 10 bases aligning to TRBD1. Germline V gene data show CDR1 as MDHEN and CDR2 as SYDVKM. There are 15 residues in the CDR3. The CDR3 DNA reads TGTGCCAGCACCCTACTGACAGGGGGCCTTCAGCCCCAGAATTTT. Its translation: CASTLLTGGLQPQNF.

About this clonotype itself: A read error may produce the germline difference seen at one junction end. DNA for the CDR3: TGCAGTGCTAGTAGGGGGGAGGGCAATCAGCCCCAGAATTTT. It encodes CSASRGEGNQPQNF. The V call is TRBV20-1, the J call TRBJ1-5, with D tentatively TRBD1 (6 bases). The CDR3 consists of 14 residues. Germline V CDR1 and CDR2: DFQATT, SNEGSKA (reference sequence).

This clonotype was observed at least ten times. V and J are TRBV5-5 and TRBJ1-2, with TRBD1 matching over 8 bases. CDR3 length: 14 amino acids. The V and J ends lost 0 bases and 4 bases, in that order; junction bases with no gene match: 2. Germline V gene sequence: CDR1 SGHKS, CDR2 YYEKEE (reference sequence). The CDR3 bases are TGTGCCAGCAGCTTGGGGGACAGGACCTATGGCTACACCTTC. It codes for CASSLGDRTYGYTF.

This clonotype showed up many times. The CDR3 coding sequence is TGTGCCAGCAGTGAAATGGGGGGCGACGAGCAGTACTTC. It is translated as CASSEMGGDEQYF. The gene calls are TRBV2 and TRBJ2-7; D might be TRBD1 or TRBD2, each matching 6 bases. This CDR3 contains 13 residues. The V gene lost 2 bases and the J gene lost 5 bases, with 10 bases spanning the gap. The germline CDR1 and CDR2 sequences are SNHLY and FYNNEI.

This clonotype was seen repeatedly, ten times or more. J is TRBJ2-7 and V is TRBV30; no reliable D call. Germline CDR1 and CDR2: GTSNPN and SVGIG (reference sequence). The germline V and J ends were trimmed by 0 bases and 6 bases, with 9 bases remaining between them. CDR3 size: 12 residues. DNA for the CDR3: TGTGCCTGGAGTGTCTCCCAGTTCGAGCAGTACTTC. Protein sequence: CAWSVSQFEQYF.